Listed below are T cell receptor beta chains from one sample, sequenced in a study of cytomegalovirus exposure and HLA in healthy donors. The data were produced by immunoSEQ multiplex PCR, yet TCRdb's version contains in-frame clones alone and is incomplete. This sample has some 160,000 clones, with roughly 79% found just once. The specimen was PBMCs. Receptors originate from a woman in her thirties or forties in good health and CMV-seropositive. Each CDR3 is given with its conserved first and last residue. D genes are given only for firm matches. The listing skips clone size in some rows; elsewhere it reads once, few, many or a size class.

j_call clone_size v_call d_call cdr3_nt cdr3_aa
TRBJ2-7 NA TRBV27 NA TGTGCCAGCAGTCCACTGGGAGAATACGAGCAGTACTTC CASSPLGEYEQYF
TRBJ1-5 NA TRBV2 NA TGTGCCAGCAGTGAAACTAGGGCTGTCAATCAGCCCCAGCATTTT CASSETRAVNQPQHF
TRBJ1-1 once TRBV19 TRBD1 TGTGCCAGTAGGGGACAGGGGAGGACTGAAGCTTTCTTT CASRGQGRTEAFF
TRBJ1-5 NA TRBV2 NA TGTGCCAGCGGCAACAGGGAGAGCAATCAGCCCCAGCATTTT CASGNRESNQPQHF
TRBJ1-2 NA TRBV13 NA TGTGCCAGCAGCCTAGGCCGGGGTAACTATGGCTACACCTTC CASSLGRGNYGYTF
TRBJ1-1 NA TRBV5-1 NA TGCGCCAGCAGCCCAATTCCCAGGGGCGTAGGCACTGAAGCTTTCTTT CASSPIPRGVGTEAFF
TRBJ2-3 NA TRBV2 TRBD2 TGTGCCAGTGGGTGGCGGGGGGGCACAGATACGCAGTATTTT CASGWRGGTDTQYF
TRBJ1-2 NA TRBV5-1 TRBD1 TGCGCCAGCAGCAGGGACAGTTTTGGCTACACCTTC CASSRDSFGYTF
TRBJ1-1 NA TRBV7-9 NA TGTTCCAGCAGCTTCAGCACTGAAGCTTTCTTT CSSSFSTEAFF
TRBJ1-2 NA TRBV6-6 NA TGTGCCAGCAGTTTTGGGGCAGAGACGGGCGGCTACACCTTC CASSFGAETGGYTF
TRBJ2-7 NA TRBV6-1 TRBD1 TGTGCCAGCGACAGGGCGGGTACTACGGAGCAGTACTTC CASDRAGTTEQYF
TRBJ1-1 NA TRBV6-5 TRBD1 TGTGCCAGCAGTTACGGATTAGGCAGGGGGGCCACTGAAGCTTTCTTT CASSYGLGRGATEAFF
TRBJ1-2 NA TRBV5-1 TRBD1 TGCGCCAGCAGCTTGGCCGACAGGGCTTTTAACTATGGCTACACCTTC CASSLADRAFNYGYTF
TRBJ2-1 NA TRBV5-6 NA TGTGCCAGCAGCTTTATTGATGAGCAGTTCTTC CASSFIDEQFF
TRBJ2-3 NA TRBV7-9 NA TGTGCCAGCAGCCCCAGCGTGGATACGCAGTATTTT CASSPSVDTQYF
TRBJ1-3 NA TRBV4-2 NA TGTGCCAGCAGCCAAGATCTTTGGACTTACGGACCTGGAAACACCATATATTTT CASSQDLWTYGPGNTIYF
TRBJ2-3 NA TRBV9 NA TGTGCCAGCTCTCTCAGCGCGGGGAGCAGCACAGATACGCAGTATTTT CASSLSAGSSTDTQYF
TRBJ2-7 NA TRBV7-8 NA TGTGCCAGCAGCTTAGTGGTGGGGGGTTTACCTGAGCAGTACTTC CASSLVVGGLPEQYF
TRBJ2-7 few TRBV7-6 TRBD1 TGTGCCAGCAGCTCCTTGACAGGGGCGGCCTACGAGCAGTACTTC CASSSLTGAAYEQYF
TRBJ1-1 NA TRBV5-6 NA TGTGCCAGCAGCCGAGGTTTTGGCACTGAAGCTTTCTTT CASSRGFGTEAFF
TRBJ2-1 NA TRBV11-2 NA TGTGCCAGCAGCTTTTCTGACGGGAGATACAATGAGCAGTTCTTC CASSFSDGRYNEQFF
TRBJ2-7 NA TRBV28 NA TGTGCCAGCAGTTTAGGCGGGGTCTACGAGCAGTACTTC CASSLGGVYEQYF
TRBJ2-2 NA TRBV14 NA TGTGCCAGCAGCCAAGAGACGGGGTCCGGGGAGCTGTTTTTT CASSQETGSGELFF
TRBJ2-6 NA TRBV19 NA TGTGCCAGTAGAGGAGACCTCCTAGGATCTGGGGCCAACGTCCTGACTTTC CASRGDLLGSGANVLTF
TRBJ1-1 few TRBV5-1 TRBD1 TGCGCCAGCAGCGGCGGGACAGGGGGTCGCACTGAAGCTTTCTTT CASSGGTGGRTEAFF
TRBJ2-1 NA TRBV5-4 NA TGTGCCAGCAGCCCCGGGGGGCCCTCCTACAATGAGCAGTTCTTC CASSPGGPSYNEQFF
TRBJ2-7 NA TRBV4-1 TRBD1 TGCGCCAGCAGCCAAGGACAGGGGATGTACGAGCAGTACTTC CASSQGQGMYEQYF
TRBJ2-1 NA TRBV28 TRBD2 TGTGCCAGCAGTTTATTCGGGGGGAGGGGCTCCTACAATGAGCAGTTCTTC CASSLFGGRGSYNEQFF
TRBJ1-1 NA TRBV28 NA TGTGCCAGCAGTTTCAATCTGGGGGGGACTGAAGCTTTCTTT CASSFNLGGTEAFF
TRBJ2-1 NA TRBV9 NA TGTGCCAGCAGCGTAGCTACAGGGACTGAGCAGTTCTTC CASSVATGTEQFF
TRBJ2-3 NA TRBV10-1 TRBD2 TGCGCCAGCAGTGGAACTAGCGGGGGCACAGATACGCAGTATTTT CASSGTSGGTDTQYF
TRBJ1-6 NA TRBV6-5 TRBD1 TGTGCCAGCAGAGGGGACAGTTGGAATTCACCCCTCCACTTT CASRGDSWNSPLHF
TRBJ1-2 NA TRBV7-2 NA TGTGCCAGCAGCAAGACCGACAGTAACTATGGCTACACCTTC CASSKTDSNYGYTF
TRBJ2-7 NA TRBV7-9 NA TGTGCCAGCAGCCTCAAGGACAGCAAGCAGTACTTC CASSLKDSKQYF
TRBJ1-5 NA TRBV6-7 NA TGTGCCAGCAGAGTACAGGGCGGTGACAATCAGCCCCAGCATTTT CASRVQGGDNQPQHF
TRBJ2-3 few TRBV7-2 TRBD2 TGTGCCAGCAGCCCGTTGGGACTAGCGGAGATTGATACGCAGTATTTT CASSPLGLAEIDTQYF
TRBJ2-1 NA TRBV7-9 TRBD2 TGTGCCAGCAGCTTGAGCCTAGCGGTCTACAATGAGCAGTTCTTC CASSLSLAVYNEQFF
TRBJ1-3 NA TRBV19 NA TGTGCCAGTATCCGGAGGGGGGGTTCTGGAAACACCATATATTTT CASIRRGGSGNTIYF
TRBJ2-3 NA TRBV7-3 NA TGTGCCAGCAGCTCGACAACCTCCACAGATACGCAGTATTTT CASSSTTSTDTQYF
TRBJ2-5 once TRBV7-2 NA TGTGCCAGCGTCCAGACTAGCACCCTCCCAGGGGTTACCCAGTACTTC CASVQTSTLPGVTQYF
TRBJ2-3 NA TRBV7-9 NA TGTGCCAGCAGCTTACCTGAGGGGGTTGGTGCGCAGTATTTT CASSLPEGVGAQYF
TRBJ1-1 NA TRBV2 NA TGTGCCAGCAGCGACGGACAGATTGAAGCTTTCTTT CASSDGQIEAFF
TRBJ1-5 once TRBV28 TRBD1 TGTGCCAGCAGTTTACCTCCGGGACAGGGGAATCAGCCCCAGCATTTT CASSLPPGQGNQPQHF
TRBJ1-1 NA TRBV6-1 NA TGTGCCAGCAGTGAACTTAGGGGGAACACTGAAGCTTTCTTT CASSELRGNTEAFF
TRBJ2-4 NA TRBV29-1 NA TGCAGCGTTGCTTTCGCGCTAGCCAAAAACATTCAGTACTTC CSVAFALAKNIQYF
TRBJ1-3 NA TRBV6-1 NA TGTGCCAGCAGCGCGTCGTGGGGCGCAGGAAACACCATATATTTT CASSASWGAGNTIYF
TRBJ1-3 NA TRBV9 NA TGTGCCAGCAGCGTTCCTTCTGGAAACACCATATATTTT CASSVPSGNTIYF
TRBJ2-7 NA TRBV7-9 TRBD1 TGTGCCAGCCGGGGACAGGGCTCCTACGAGCAGTACTTC CASRGQGSYEQYF
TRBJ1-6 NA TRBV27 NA TGTGCCAGCAGTTTAAGGGTAGCAGGGCCTGGGGATTCCCATACCAATTCACCCCTCCACTTT CASSLRVAGPGDSHTNSPLHF
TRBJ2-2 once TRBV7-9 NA TGTGCCAGCAGCTTCTTAGAGGGGGGGGGCCGGAACACCGGGGAGCTGTTTTTT CASSFLEGGGRNTGELFF
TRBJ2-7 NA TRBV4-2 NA TGTGCCAGCAGCTCCGGGACATCTGCCTACGAGCAGTACTTC CASSSGTSAYEQYF
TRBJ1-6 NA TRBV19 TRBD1 TGTGCCAGTAAGGTCGGGACAGGGAACACACCCCTCCACTTT CASKVGTGNTPLHF
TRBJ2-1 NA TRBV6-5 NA TGTGCCTCCCGGATGAGGGTTCGTGTAAATGAGCAGTTCTTC CASRMRVRVNEQFF
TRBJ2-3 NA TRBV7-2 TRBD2 TGTGCCAGCAGCTCCGCCGGGGGGGTCCAGACAGATACGCAGTATTTT CASSSAGGVQTDTQYF
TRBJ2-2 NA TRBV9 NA TGTGCCAGCAGCGTAGACCTGGGGGCCGCCGGGGAGCTGTTTTTT CASSVDLGAAGELFF
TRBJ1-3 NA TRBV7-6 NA TGTGCCAGCAGCCCTCGGACAGACTCTGGAAACACCATATATTTT CASSPRTDSGNTIYF